This TCR beta chain originates from a study of CD8+ T cells in alopecia areata. Study at large: The study gave treated patients oral tofacitinib at 5 to 10 mg twice daily.

Germline V gene data show CDR1 as SGDLS and CDR2 as YYNGEE. The ends were cut back, 7 bases at V and 6 bases at J, with 10 bases in the middle. The CDR3 consists of 11 residues. Note on this clone: The antigen remains undetermined.

Samples from alopecia areata patients were lesional scalp punch biopsies and peripheral blood. Reverse transcription of extracted RNA yielded cDNA, which provided the sequencing template. The table came from immunoSEQ multiplex PCR; TCRdb's copy has only in-frame clones and leaves some out. Here the sample spans 120,000 or so clones, 45% to 60% being singletons. Whole-study results and caveats: In lesional scalp, particularly from alopecia totalis/universalis, clonality was higher than in normal scalp.

The TCR sequence derives from a human donor with alopecia areata. The chain has TRBV9 and TRBJ2-5; D is ambiguous. Here the sequenced sample was CD4+ T cells sorted from blood, taken at week 0. The CDR3 nucleotides read TGTGCCAGCGGGTCCCTAAAGACCCAGTACTTC. This translates into CASGSLKTQYF.